The T cell receptor beta chain under discussion was sequenced for a study of blood T cell repertoires in COVID-19. About the study: COVID-19 samples, acute and convalescent, were from the United States, Italy and Spain. PBMCs, B-cell-depleted T cells, or T cells provided the cDNA or gDNA that made up the material.

Study processing details: Using reference gene primer amplification, nucleated cell counts were estimated. TCRdb's copy holds only in-frame clones and misses some; the assay was immunoSEQ multiplex PCR. V, J and clone size are those of that table, while D and trimming were read from the DNA. The table records about 140,000 clones, less than 80% of them present only once. With 1 base clipped from V and 9 bases from J, the junction kept 6 bases outside the gene matches. Germline V lookup: CDR1 SGHKS, CDR2 YYEKEE (reference sequence). CDR3 size: 15 residues. Sequenced input: peripheral blood. This TCR was recovered from a man in his sixties with acute or convalescent COVID-19. The chain carries TRBV5-5 and TRBJ2-1, with 11 bases lining up with TRBD2. The CDR3 bases are TGTGCCAGCAGCTTGACTAGCGGGAGTGTCGGTGAGCAGTTCTTC. It encodes CASSLTSGSVGEQFF.